One sample yielded the 17 T cell receptor beta chains listed below, sequenced in a study of T-cell reconstitution after alpha-beta-depleted transplantation in children. Unique molecular identifiers were used in preparing the TCRbeta library. TCRdb reanalysed the PCR reads using MiXCR and keeps one entry per CDR3 protein. Of about 74,000 distinct CDR3 sequences in the sample, 13% to 15% were seen once. The specimen comprised PBMCs, mostly from graft donor cells, sampled 180 days after TCRalphabeta/CD19-depleted stem cell transplant. Receptors were obtained from a male patient under 10 years old who had a stem cell transplant for acute lymphoblastic leukemia, so the T cells may come from the graft donor.

There are a few counts of this clonotype. The CDR3 loop is CASSPQRGGYGYTF. CDR3 in DNA: TGTGCCAGCTCACCCCAACGGGGCGGCTATGGCTACACCTTC. V gene TRBV18 combines with J gene TRBJ1-2; D perhaps matches TRBD1 (5 bases). V was trimmed by 3 bases and J by 4 bases, leaving 12 bases between them. This CDR3 has 14 residues. Germline lookup yields CDR1 KGHSH and CDR2 LQKENI.

This clonotype was seen a few times. The J gene is TRBJ2-2, the V gene TRBV6-5, with D maybe TRBD2 (5 bases). Germline assignment: CDR1 MNHEY and CDR2 SVGAGI. This CDR3 region has 15 residues. The V end was cut by 0 bases, the J end by 8 bases, with 13 bases between. The CDR3 nucleotides read TGTGCCAGCAGTTACTCGTGGGAAGGGAGTGGGGAGCTGTTTTTT. Its translation is CASSYSWEGSGELFF.

The chain combines TRBV7-2 with TRBJ2-2; D is ambiguous. Trimming cost V 4 bases and J 4 bases, with 16 bases left between them. The CDR3 contains 16 residues. Per the germline V gene, CDR1 is SGHTA and CDR2 is FQGNSA. The CDR3 DNA sequence: TGTGCCAGCAGCTCCTACAAGAGCCCCACCACCGGGGAGCTGTTTTTT. This translates into CASSSYKSPTTGELFF.

This clonotype was recorded many times. The chain uses TRBV6-1 and TRBJ1-3; D is undetermined. In germline, CDR1 is MNHNS, CDR2 SASEGT. V dropped 5 bases and J dropped 0 bases, with 14 bases sitting between them. CDR3 length: 16 residues. CDR3 DNA: TGTGCCAGCAGTCAACCCCACCGGACCTCTGGAAACACCATATATTTT. Amino acids: CASSQPHRTSGNTIYF.

This clonotype was seen only a few times. The chain uses TRBV6-1 and TRBJ1-2; D may be TRBD1 (6 bases). This CDR3 is built from 14 residues. Germline CDR1 and CDR2: MNHNS and SASEGT. Between the trimmed V and J ends, which lost 5 bases and 2 bases, there was a span of 12 bases. For the CDR3, the DNA is TGTGCCAGCAGTCGTCCTAGGGGGAACTATGGCTACACCTTC. Encoded protein: CASSRPRGNYGYTF.

The rearrangement links TRBV7-2 to TRBJ1-5; D perhaps matches TRBD1 (5 bases). The CDR3 covers 16 residues. Trimming removed 0 bases from V and 6 bases from J, with 15 bases in between. The germline gives CDR1 SGHTA, CDR2 FQGNSA. CDR3 sequence reads: CASSLAPRASGQPQHF. CDR3 nucleotides: TGTGCCAGCAGCTTAGCGCCCAGGGCTAGTGGTCAGCCCCAGCATTTT.

This clonotype was recorded a few times. This chain joins TRBV20-1 and TRBJ2-3; 9 nucleotides line up with TRBD2. This CDR3 contains 13 residues. Trimming took 1 base from V and 6 from J; bases not matched to a gene: 2. The germline gives CDR1 DFQATT, CDR2 SNEGSKA (reference sequence). This CDR3 is CSARGTSADTQYF. In DNA form, the CDR3 reads TGCAGTGCTAGAGGGACTAGCGCGGATACGCAGTATTTT.

This clonotype was recorded a few times. V and J are TRBV5-1 and TRBJ1-5; tentative D call: TRBD1 (6 bases). The CDR3 sequence is 14 residues long. Germline-derived CDR1 and CDR2 are SGHRS and YFSETQ. V was pared by 0 bases and J by 9 bases, with 13 bases between. CDR3 residues: CASSLEGERGPQHF. CDR3 nucleotides: TGCGCCAGCAGCTTGGAGGGGGAACGAGGGCCCCAGCATTTT. Full variable domain (outside the CDR3, taken from reference TRBV5-1 and TRBJ1-5): KAGVTQTPRYLIKTRGQQVTLSCSPISGHRSVSWYQQTPGQGLQFLFEYFSETQRNKGNFPGRFSGRQFSNSRSEMNVSTLELGDSALYLCASSLEGERGPQHFGDGTRLSIL.

A few counts support this clonotype. The CDR3 loop reads CSASEANQPQHF. CDR3 DNA sequence: TGCAGTGCTAGCGAGGCTAATCAGCCCCAGCATTTT. V and J are TRBV20-1 and TRBJ1-5; D is uncertain. Trimming removed 3 bases at V and 4 bases at J, with 7 bases between. From germline, CDR1 is DFQATT and CDR2 SNEGSKA (reference sequence). The CDR3 covers 12 residues.

This clonotype occurred a few times. The rearrangement joins TRBV12-3 or TRBV12-4 to TRBJ1-2; D is possibly TRBD1 (6 bases). CDR3 length: 13 amino acids. The V end lost 1 base, the J end lost 4 bases, and 7 bases lay between the germline ends. The CDR3 is CASSLVQGYGYTF. In DNA, the CDR3 is TGTGCCAGCAGTTTAGTACAGGGCTATGGCTACACCTTC.

This clonotype was seen at least ten times. A junction end diverges from the germline sequence, so it may reflect a read error. J is TRBJ2-1 and V is TRBV7-9, with D hard to call. Germline V lookup: CDR1 SEHNR, CDR2 FQNEAQ (reference sequence). The CDR3 sequence is 16 residues long. CDR3 sequence (DNA): TGTGCCAGCAGCTTAGAAGGATCCCCCTACTACCATGAGCAGTTCTTC. This sequence encodes CASSLEGSPYYHEQFF.

This chain connects TRBV5-1 to TRBJ2-2; tentative D call: TRBD2 (6 bases). The CDR3 runs to 15 residues. V lost 3 bases and J lost 4, with 13 bases in between. Germline CDR1 and CDR2: SGHRS and YFSETQ. The CDR3 reads CASSSWTTLTGELFF. CDR3 DNA sequence: TGCGCCAGCAGCTCCTGGACTACCCTCACCGGGGAGCTGTTTTTT.

V and J are TRBV7-2 and TRBJ2-7; D is uncertain. Germline CDR1 reads SGHTA; CDR2 reads FQGNSA. Between the trimmed V and J ends, which lost 3 bases and 6 bases, there was a span of 15 bases. The CDR3 runs 14 residues. The CDR3 protein is CASSFKLLLSEQYF. CDR3 sequence (DNA): TGTGCCAGCAGCTTTAAACTCCTCCTGTCCGAGCAGTACTTC.

Only a few counts were recorded for this clonotype. The chain joins TRBV6-5 to TRBJ2-7, with a possible D match to TRBD1 (5 bases). The germline gives CDR1 MNHEY, CDR2 SVGAGI. The CDR3 extends over 12 amino acids. Trimming pared 3 bases from V and 6 bases from J, leaving 9 bases between. The CDR3 region has the DNA TGTGCCAGCAGTTATAACCAGGGCGAGCAGTACTTC. It encodes CASSYNQGEQYF.

In its sample, this clonotype was seen a few times. V is TRBV15 and J is TRBJ1-6, with D tentatively TRBD1 (5 bases). CDR3 length: 14 residues. Germline CDR1 is LNHNV and CDR2 is YYDKDF (reference sequence). V lost 2 bases to trimming and J lost 4 bases, with 6 bases between them. This CDR3 is CATSRKGYNSPLHF. CDR3 coding DNA: TGTGCCACCAGCAGAAAGGGGTATAATTCACCCCTCCACTTT.

The chain joins TRBV3-1 to TRBJ2-7, with 10 bases matching TRBD2. Losses at the gene ends were 0 bases for V and 3 bases for J; bases not matched to a gene: 11. Germline V gene lookup returns CDR1 LGHDT and CDR2 YNNKEL (reference sequence). The CDR3 extends over 18 amino acids. CDR3 sequence: CASSQDITLAGAYYEQYF. In DNA, the CDR3 is TGTGCCAGCAGCCAAGATATAACGCTAGCGGGGGCCTACTACGAGCAGTACTTC.

The chain employs TRBV20-1 and TRBJ2-1; D uncertain. The CDR3 is 11 amino acids. The V end lost 8 bases, the J end lost 13 bases, and 18 bases lay between the germline ends. Germline lookup yields CDR1 DFQATT and CDR2 SNEGSKA (reference sequence). The chain's CDR3 is CSSATQLPQFF. CDR3 in DNA: TGCAGTTCCGCTACCCAGCTGCCTCAGTTCTTC.